A selection of T cell receptor beta chains follows, all from one sample in a study of read filtering for tumor transcriptome and immune sequencing. TCRdb processed the reads anew with MiXCR; each CDR3 protein has one entry. Of over 50,000 distinct CDR3 sequences in the sample, 15% to 25% are singletons; the top ten hold about 14%. The sequencing sample was made of a population of CD138-negative cells sorted from bone marrow. The receptors shown here come from a donor aged 40 or older with multiple myeloma. CDR3s include the opening cysteine and the closing phenylalanine or tryptophan. The D gene is left open where the match is weak. Size is stated for part of the rows, as once, few or many counts, or as a class when the clone is expanded.

abundance	d_gene	v_gene	j_gene	CDR3nt	CDR3aa
few	TRBD2	TRBV6-6	TRBJ2-5	TGTGCCAGCAGTTACTTCGGTAGCGGGAGTGGGACCCAGTACTTC	CASSYFGSGSGTQYF
many	NA	TRBV29-1	TRBJ2-1	TGCAGCGTTGAGGCTAGCTTGACCTACAATGAGCAGTTCTTC	CSVEASLTYNEQFF
many	NA	TRBV5-1	TRBJ2-1	TGCGCCAGCAGCCTTTTGCTCGCGAACTCCTACAATGAGCAGTTCTTC	CASSLLLANSYNEQFF
many	TRBD2	TRBV2	TRBJ2-1	TGTGCCAGCAGTGAGCGCCTAGCGGGAGTCTATGAGCAGTTCTTC	CASSERLAGVYEQFF
NA	NA	TRBV11-1	TRBJ2-7	TGTGCCAGCAGCTTCAGGAATGCAGGGGACAACGAGCAGTACTTC	CASSFRNAGDNEQYF
many	NA	TRBV6-1	TRBJ2-2	TGTGCCAGCAGCCTCCGGGCTCAATATCGGTTGTTTTTT	CASSLRAQYRLFF
many	NA	TRBV6-5	TRBJ1-1	TGTGCCAGCAGTTGGGGGCAGAACACTGAAGCTTTCTTT	CASSWGQNTEAFF
NA	NA	TRBV18	TRBJ2-3	TGTGCCAGCTCACCACCGGCTAGCTGGAACACAGATACGCAGTATTTT	CASSPPASWNTDTQYF
NA	NA	TRBV10-2	TRBJ2-2	TGCGCCAGCAGTGAGTTCCAAACCGGGGAGCTGTCTTTT	CASSEFQTGELSF
many	NA	TRBV11-3	TRBJ1-4	TGTGCCAGCAGCTTAGATCCGGCGGATGAAAAACTGTTTTTT	CASSLDPADEKLFF
many	TRBD1	TRBV7-9	TRBJ1-5	TGTGCCAGCAGCCATGGGACAGCCGGGCCCCAGCATTTT	CASSHGTAGPQHF
few	TRBD1	TRBV5-5	TRBJ1-5	TGTGCCAGCAGCATGGACAGGCAAAATCAGCCCCAGCATTTT	CASSMDRQNQPQHF
many	TRBD1	TRBV11-3	TRBJ2-1	TGTGCCAGCAGCCCCAGACAGGGAGACTACAATGAGCAGTTCTTC	CASSPRQGDYNEQFF
NA	NA	TRBV11-2	TRBJ2-1	TGTGCCAGCAGCCCCGCAGGGGGGGACTGGGCCAATGAGCAGTTCTTC	CASSPAGGDWANEQFF
many	TRBD2	TRBV3-1	TRBJ2-1	TGTGCCAGCAGCCAAGATAGGATAGCGGGAACTAATGAGCAGTTCTTC	CASSQDRIAGTNEQFF
NA	NA	TRBV3-1	TRBJ1-3	TGTGCCAGCAGCCATAGGGAGGTGGGAAACACCATATATTTT	CASSHREVGNTIYF